These T cell receptor beta chains were read from a single sample in a study of T cells in Graves' hyperthyroidism and ophthalmopathy. MiXCR, run by TCRdb on the multiplex PCR reads, gives a single entry per CDR3 protein. Of about 500,000 distinct CDR3 sequences listed, approximately 15% were seen once; the top ten hold less than 20%. The sequencing sample was made of blood. The source is a woman aged 18-29 years with Graves' hyperthyroidism. CDR3s include the opening cysteine and the closing phenylalanine or tryptophan. The D gene is left open where the match is weak. Some rows mark clone size as missing; the rest say once, few, many or name a class of expanded clone.

j_call: TRBJ1-5
v_call: TRBV15
cdr3_length: 17
d_call: NA
clone_size: many
cdr3_nt: TGTGCCACCAGTTCCCCCTACCGGGTGGGCGGCAATCAGCCCCAGCATTTT
cdr3_aa: CATSSPYRVGGNQPQHF

j_call: TRBJ2-1
v_call: TRBV12-3/TRBV12-4
cdr3_length: 13
d_call: TRBD2
clone_size: NA
cdr3_nt: TGTGCCAGCCGAGCGGGAGGGATAAATGAGCAGTTCTTC
cdr3_aa: CASRAGGINEQFF

j_call: TRBJ2-3
v_call: TRBV19
cdr3_length: 13
d_call: NA
clone_size: few
cdr3_nt: TGTGCCAGTAGACAGGCCAACACAGATACGCAGTATTTT
cdr3_aa: CASRQANTDTQYF

j_call: TRBJ1-1
v_call: TRBV3-1
cdr3_length: 12
d_call: NA
clone_size: NA
cdr3_nt: TGTGCCAGCAGCCAAGCTCTCGCTGAAGCTTTCTTT
cdr3_aa: CASSQALAEAFF

j_call: TRBJ2-1
v_call: TRBV7-2
cdr3_length: 14
d_call: TRBD2
clone_size: medium-sized
cdr3_nt: TGTGCCAGCAGCCGGATCACTAGCGCGGATGAGCAGTTCTTC
cdr3_aa: CASSRITSADEQFF

j_call: TRBJ2-7
v_call: TRBV5-1
cdr3_length: 14
d_call: NA
clone_size: many
cdr3_nt: TGCGCCAGCAGCTTGGACAGCCTGGTCTACGAGCAGTACTTC
cdr3_aa: CASSLDSLVYEQYF

j_call: TRBJ1-1
v_call: TRBV28
cdr3_length: 14
d_call: TRBD1
clone_size: many
cdr3_nt: TGTGCCAGCAGTTCACCACCGGGACAGCGTAAAGCTTTCTTT
cdr3_aa: CASSSPPGQRKAFF

j_call: TRBJ2-1
v_call: TRBV20-1
cdr3_length: 16
d_call: TRBD2
clone_size: many
cdr3_nt: TGCAGTGCTAGAGGACCGGGACTAGCGGGAGGGCCCCAGCAGTTCTTC
cdr3_aa: CSARGPGLAGGPQQFF

j_call: TRBJ1-2
v_call: TRBV4-2
cdr3_length: 14
d_call: NA
clone_size: NA
cdr3_nt: TGTGCCAGCAGCCAAGATGAAGACGTTGAGGGCTACACCTTC
cdr3_aa: CASSQDEDVEGYTF

j_call: TRBJ2-5
v_call: TRBV7-2
cdr3_length: 13
d_call: NA
clone_size: many
cdr3_nt: TGTGCCAGCAGCTTAGAGACGGCGAGGACCCAGTACTTC
cdr3_aa: CASSLETARTQYF

j_call: TRBJ1-5
v_call: TRBV9
cdr3_length: 15
d_call: NA
clone_size: many
cdr3_nt: TGTGCCAGCAGCCCACTGGGGGGGGCAGGTCAGCCCCAGCATTTT
cdr3_aa: CASSPLGGAGQPQHF

j_call: TRBJ2-1
v_call: TRBV24-1
cdr3_length: 17
d_call: TRBD2
clone_size: NA
cdr3_nt: TGTGCCACCAGTGTAGGAGGGGCCGGGACTAGCGACAATGAGCAGTTCTTC
cdr3_aa: CATSVGGAGTSDNEQFF

j_call: TRBJ2-2
v_call: TRBV24-1
cdr3_length: 17
d_call: TRBD1
clone_size: many
cdr3_nt: TGTGCCACCAGTGATTTGCGACAGGGGGCGAACACCGGGGAGCTGTTTTTT
cdr3_aa: CATSDLRQGANTGELFF

j_call: TRBJ2-1
v_call: TRBV6-5
cdr3_length: 16
d_call: TRBD2
clone_size: many
cdr3_nt: TGTGCCAGCAGTGCGGGGACTAGCGGGGGGTATGGGGAGCAGTTCTTC
cdr3_aa: CASSAGTSGGYGEQFF

j_call: TRBJ2-1
v_call: TRBV20-1
cdr3_length: 15
d_call: TRBD2
clone_size: NA
cdr3_nt: TGCAGTGCTGCCCGTGGGACTAGCAGTGACAATGAGCAGTCCTTC
cdr3_aa: CSAARGTSSDNEQSF

j_call: TRBJ2-1
v_call: TRBV6-1
cdr3_length: 19
d_call: TRBD2
clone_size: many
cdr3_nt: TGTGCCAGCAGTGAACCGACTAGCGGGTTATTTAGCTCCTACAATGAGCAGTTCTTC
cdr3_aa: CASSEPTSGLFSSYNEQFF

j_call: TRBJ1-5
v_call: TRBV28
cdr3_length: 17
d_call: NA
clone_size: NA
cdr3_nt: TGTGCCAGCAGTCTGCATTCTGTGTCGACAGTAAATCAGCCCCAGCATTTT
cdr3_aa: CASSLHSVSTVNQPQHF

j_call: TRBJ1-2
v_call: TRBV20-1
cdr3_length: 18
d_call: TRBD1
clone_size: many
cdr3_nt: TGCAGTGCTAGAGTCCTGTCCGTTCCGGGACAGGGGGGCTATGGCTACACCTTC
cdr3_aa: CSARVLSVPGQGGYGYTF

j_call: TRBJ2-5
v_call: TRBV11-2
cdr3_length: 13
d_call: NA
clone_size: many
cdr3_nt: TGTGCCAGCAGCTTATCCCCCCAAGAGACCCAGTACTTC
cdr3_aa: CASSLSPQETQYF

j_call: TRBJ2-3
v_call: TRBV11-3
cdr3_length: 15
d_call: NA
clone_size: many
cdr3_nt: TGTGCCAGCAGCTTAGATGCCGATGTAGCAGATACGCAGTATTTT
cdr3_aa: CASSLDADVADTQYF

j_call: TRBJ2-3
v_call: TRBV6-1
cdr3_length: 15
d_call: TRBD1
clone_size: NA
cdr3_nt: TGTGCCAGCAGTCGAAGACAGGGAAACACAGATACGCAGTATTTT
cdr3_aa: CASSRRQGNTDTQYF

j_call: TRBJ2-2
v_call: TRBV18
cdr3_length: 15
d_call: TRBD2
clone_size: few
cdr3_nt: TGTGCCAGCTCGCCGGGAGGCCGGGACGCCGGGGAGCTGTTTTTT
cdr3_aa: CASSPGGRDAGELFF

j_call: TRBJ1-4
v_call: TRBV6-1
cdr3_length: 16
d_call: NA
clone_size: few
cdr3_nt: TGTGCCAGCACCAAACCGGACAGACCTACGAATGAAAAACTGTTTTTT
cdr3_aa: CASTKPDRPTNEKLFF

j_call: TRBJ1-1
v_call: TRBV20-1
cdr3_length: 13
d_call: TRBD1
clone_size: NA
cdr3_nt: TGCAGTGGGCCAAAACAGGGGGCCGCTGAAGCTTTCTTT
cdr3_aa: CSGPKQGAAEAFF

j_call: TRBJ1-1
v_call: TRBV27
cdr3_length: 17
d_call: NA
clone_size: many
cdr3_nt: TGTGCCAGCAGTTTATCAAGGGGGATGAGGGGTAACACTGAAGCTTTCTTT
cdr3_aa: CASSLSRGMRGNTEAFF

j_call: TRBJ2-7
v_call: TRBV6-6
cdr3_length: 15
d_call: TRBD1
clone_size: few
cdr3_nt: TGTGCCAGCAGTTACCTGGACAGGGTATTAGACGAGCAGTACTTC
cdr3_aa: CASSYLDRVLDEQYF

j_call: TRBJ1-4
v_call: TRBV28
cdr3_length: 16
d_call: NA
clone_size: NA
cdr3_nt: TGTGCCAGCAGTCTGGAAATCGGGGGCAATAATGAAAAACTGTTTTTT
cdr3_aa: CASSLEIGGNNEKLFF

j_call: TRBJ2-3
v_call: TRBV12-3/TRBV12-4
cdr3_length: 15
d_call: TRBD2
clone_size: many
cdr3_nt: TGTGCCAGCAGCACACAAGCGGGGACCACAGATACGCAGTATTTT
cdr3_aa: CASSTQAGTTDTQYF

j_call: TRBJ2-1
v_call: TRBV7-8
cdr3_length: 16
d_call: NA
clone_size: many
cdr3_nt: TGTGCCAGCAGCTATGGAGGGGCAGGCCCAACAGGTGAGCAGTTCTTC
cdr3_aa: CASSYGGAGPTGEQFF

j_call: TRBJ1-2
v_call: TRBV3-1
cdr3_length: 13
d_call: TRBD1
clone_size: many
cdr3_nt: TGTGCCAGCAGCCCCCGGGACAGGGGGGTCCACACCTTC
cdr3_aa: CASSPRDRGVHTF

j_call: TRBJ1-4
v_call: TRBV11-2
cdr3_length: 15
d_call: NA
clone_size: NA
cdr3_nt: TGTGCCAGCAGCTCCCGGGGGGCAGGGAATGAAAAACTGTTTTTT
cdr3_aa: CASSSRGAGNEKLFF

j_call: TRBJ2-2
v_call: TRBV30
cdr3_length: 13
d_call: NA
clone_size: many
cdr3_nt: TGTGCCTCCGTAGCGGAGAACACCGGGGAGCTGTTTTTT
cdr3_aa: CASVAENTGELFF

j_call: TRBJ2-3
v_call: TRBV3-1
cdr3_length: 18
d_call: TRBD2
clone_size: many
cdr3_nt: TGTGCCAGCAGCCAAGGACTAGCGGGAGGGAGCTTCACAGATACGCAGTATTTT
cdr3_aa: CASSQGLAGGSFTDTQYF

j_call: TRBJ1-2
v_call: TRBV30
cdr3_length: 14
d_call: NA
clone_size: NA
cdr3_nt: TGTGCCTGGAGTGTACTCAACATTAACTATGGCTACACCTTC
cdr3_aa: CAWSVLNINYGYTF

j_call: TRBJ1-1
v_call: TRBV20-1
cdr3_length: 11
d_call: NA
clone_size: many
cdr3_nt: TGCAGTGCCCCCCGTGGGTCTGAAGCTTTCTTT
cdr3_aa: CSAPRGSEAFF

j_call: TRBJ2-3
v_call: TRBV25-1
cdr3_length: 13
d_call: NA
clone_size: NA
cdr3_nt: TGTGCCAGCAGTTTCTGGGGCACGGATACGCAGTATTTT
cdr3_aa: CASSFWGTDTQYF

j_call: TRBJ2-1
v_call: TRBV7-8
cdr3_length: 18
d_call: TRBD2
clone_size: NA
cdr3_nt: TGTGCCAGCAGCTTAGGGGGGGGGTGGACTAGCGGGAGGAATGAGCAGTTCTTC
cdr3_aa: CASSLGGGWTSGRNEQFF

j_call: TRBJ2-5
v_call: TRBV11-2
cdr3_length: 17
d_call: TRBD2
clone_size: many
cdr3_nt: TGTGCCAGCAGCTTTGCCGGAGGGCTAGCGGGGGGGGAGACCCAGTACTTC
cdr3_aa: CASSFAGGLAGGETQYF